This T cell receptor beta chain is from a study of shared clonotypes between healthy human individuals. Findings of the study overall: Roughly 5% of naive CD4 clonotypes were shared across four donors. Compared with clonotypes that all four donors shared, non-shared clonotypes had lower generation probabilities.

Repertoires were generated with immunoSEQ multiplex PCR, while TCRdb's copy carries only in-frame clones and drops some. Of about 820,000 clones listed, 80% to 95% are singletons. This CDR3 comprises 17 residues. The germline V and J ends were trimmed by 5 bases and 0 bases, with 16 bases remaining between them. The germline V gene encodes CDR1 SNHLY and CDR2 FYNNEI. Naive CD8 cells, CD45RO-negative and positively selected for CCR7, excluded terminally differentiated effector memory CD45RA+ cells. With regard to this clone: Its antigen is as yet unknown.

The sample taken for sequencing was naive CD8+ T cells sorted from blood. The rearrangement joins TRBV2 to TRBJ2-2, with D possibly being TRBD1 or TRBD2 (5 bases each). This clonotype was sampled from a man aged 25 to 45 in good health. The CDR3 DNA reads as TGTGCCAGCAGTAACCTCCGGGACGGATCGAACACCGGGGAGCTGTTTTTT. As protein: CASSNLRDGSNTGELFF.